The sequence of this T cell receptor beta chain was determined in a study of blood T cell repertoires in COVID-19. Across the whole study: COVID-19 samples collected from the United States, Italy and Spain covered acute and convalescent phases. T cells, B-cell-depleted T cells, or PBMCs provided the cDNA or gDNA that served as material.

Authors' analysis steps: Reference gene primer amplification yielded estimated nucleated cell counts. Using immunoSEQ multiplex PCR, the repertoire was profiled, and TCRdb retains in-frame clones only, with some absent. That table is the source of V, J and clone size, and D and trimming were worked out from the DNA. Among 180,000 or so clones listed, approximately 86% were seen once. Trimming pared 4 bases from V and 0 bases from J, leaving 11 bases between. Germline V CDR1 and CDR2: SGDLS, YYNGEE. This CDR3 region has 14 residues. V is TRBV9 and J is TRBJ2-7, with a weak D call TRBD1 (6 bases). Sequenced sample: peripheral blood. The TCR sequence derives from a man aged 60 to 75 with acute or convalescent COVID-19. The CDR3: CASSPQGRSYEQYF. The CDR3 DNA follows: TGTGCCAGCAGCCCGCAGGGGCGCTCCTACGAGCAGTACTTC.